These 30 T cell receptor beta chains share one sample of origin, sequenced in a study of cytomegalovirus exposure and HLA in healthy donors (dated by TCRdb to about 2017). The library was built by means of the immunoSEQ multiplex PCR assay. The multiplex PCR relied on a mix of 60 forward primers for TCR Vbeta segments and 13 reverse primers for TCR Jbeta segments. TCRdb took this table from immuneACCESS and kept in-frame rearrangements with V and J called. Such tables lack part of the clones; where checked against another copy, unresolved V genes explain under half of the gap, and the rest is unexplained. A total of about 130,000 clones appear in this sample, 80% of them only once. The top ten clonotypes cover 2.5% of the sample. The specimen sequenced was PBMCs. These receptors all stem from a man aged 30-40 years in good health and CMV-seronegative.

Note on this clone: The junction departs from the called germline gene at one end, perhaps through a read error. CDR3 in DNA: TGTGCCAGCAGCTCGGCTAGCGGGAGGGCCTCCGGGGAGGTGTTTTTT. Translating gives CASSSASGRASGEVFF. This sequence joins TRBV5-4 and TRBJ2-2, with TRBD2 matching 12 bases. CDR1 is SGHNT and CDR2 is YYREEE in the germline V gene (reference sequence). This CDR3 has 16 residues.

This chain uses TRBV30 with TRBJ2-3; a possible D gene is TRBD1 (5 bases). Germline-derived CDR1 and CDR2 are GTSNPN and SVGIG (reference sequence). This CDR3 is built from 15 residues. V was shortened by 0 bases and J by 5 bases, with 15 bases between the two germline ends. The CDR3 is CAWSVRPGQGDTQYF. The CDR3 DNA is TGTGCCTGGAGTGTAAGGCCAGGGCAGGGAGATACGCAGTATTTT.

V usage is TRBV5-6 and J usage is TRBJ1-1; 9 bases are a match to TRBD1. The CDR3 has 17 residues. CDR1 is SGHDT, CDR2 YYEEEE, per germline. After removal of 1 base from V and 0 bases from J, the junction contained 7 bases not matched to a gene. The CDR3 DNA reads as TGTGCCAGCAGCTTGCCCACAGGGGGCTCGATGAACACTGAAGCTTTCTTT. Amino acids: CASSLPTGGSMNTEAFF.

The chain employs TRBV5-1 and TRBJ2-1; 8 bases agree with TRBD1. From germline, CDR1 is SGHRS and CDR2 YFSETQ. The CDR3 is 14 amino acids. Germline trimming cut 2 bases from V and 10 bases from J; bases unmatched to any gene: 8. DNA of the CDR3: TGCGCCAGCAGCTTAAGGACAGGGAATACCGAGCAGTTCTTC. The encoded protein is CASSLRTGNTEQFF.

Notes on this clone: Germline and junction disagree at one end, which may indicate a read error. This chain links TRBV29-1 with TRBJ1-2; D ambiguous. CDR1 SQVTM and CDR2 ANQGSEA come from the germline V gene. This CDR3 has 14 residues. CDR3: CSADTMASRGGYPF. CDR3 nucleotide sequence: TGCAGCGCCGATACGATGGCGTCCCGGGGTGGCTACCCCTTC.

V and J are TRBV6-5 and TRBJ2-3; D is ambiguous. Germline V gene data show CDR1 as MNHEY and CDR2 as SVGAGI. This CDR3 comprises 15 residues. V was clipped by 2 bases and J by 1 base, with 10 bases between them. The chain's CDR3 is CASSYEVRGTDTQYF. The CDR3 DNA reads TGTGCCAGCAGTTACGAGGTCAGAGGCACAGATACGCAGTATTTT.

This rearrangement joins TRBV2 to TRBJ1-4; 7 nucleotides agree with TRBD1. The J segment lost 8 bases and the V segment lost 3 bases, leaving 6 bases of the junction unmatched. This CDR3 region has 14 residues. Germline V gene sequence: CDR1 SNHLY, CDR2 FYNNEI. The CDR3 nucleotides are TGTGCCAGCAGTGACGCAGGGGGTTTGGAAAAACTGTTTTTT. This translates into CASSDAGGLEKLFF.

The chain is built from TRBV7-2 and TRBJ1-2; no clear D gene. Trimming took 2 bases from V and 5 from J, leaving 12 bases between them. The V gene's germline CDR1 is SGHTA and CDR2 FQGNSA. The CDR3 consists of 14 residues. Here the CDR3 reads CASSLLTDVYGYTF. CDR3 nucleotide sequence: TGTGCCAGCAGCTTACTAACAGATGTATATGGCTACACCTTC. Together with reference TRBV7-2 and TRBJ1-2, the CDR3 gives the full variable domain: GAGVSQSPSNKVTEKGKDVELRCDPISGHTALYWYRQSLGQGLEFLIYFQGNSAPDKSGLPSDRFSAERTGGSVSTLTIQRTQQEDSAVYLCASSLLTDVYGYTFGSGTRLTVV.

This rearrangement joins TRBV27 to TRBJ1-1; 7 bases are shared with TRBD1. V lost 6 bases, J lost 8 bases, and 12 bases stayed unmatched. From germline, CDR1 is MNHEY and CDR2 SMNVEV (reference sequence). The CDR3 loop spans 14 amino acids. DNA of the CDR3: TGTGCCAGCAGCCCGCGGGGCAGGGGGAGGGAAGCTTTCTTT. Protein product: CASSPRGRGREAFF.

The rearrangement uses TRBV29-1 and TRBJ2-1; TRBD2 matches at 11 bases. The CDR3 runs to 16 residues. In germline, CDR1 is SQVTM, CDR2 ANQGSEA. With 0 bases clipped from V and 8 bases from J, the junction kept 9 bases outside the gene matches. CDR3 in amino acids: CSVEEILAGGGYEQFF. The CDR3 DNA reads as TGCAGCGTTGAAGAGATCTTAGCGGGAGGGGGCTATGAGCAGTTCTTC.

V is TRBV7-8 and J is TRBJ2-7; weak D call: TRBD2 (5 bases). This CDR3 spans 18 amino acids. Trimming removed 3 bases from V and 1 base from J, with 22 bases in between. From germline, CDR1 is SGHVS and CDR2 FQNEAQ. CDR3 sequence (DNA): TGTGCCAGCAGCTTTCCCCTAGCCCAACTGATAGGTTCCTACGAGCAGTACTTC. This gives the protein CASSFPLAQLIGSYEQYF.

This sequence joins TRBV19 and TRBJ2-5; 10 positions match TRBD2. The trim removed 5 bases at V and 5 bases at J, leaving 8 bases unmatched. The CDR3 extends over 15 amino acids. CDR1 and CDR2 (germline): LNHDA, SQIVND (reference sequence). DNA of the CDR3: TGTGCCAGTAGTGGGAGCGGGAGGGGGCGGGAGACCCAGTACTTC. Translated: CASSGSGRGRETQYF.

The J gene is TRBJ2-7, the V gene TRBV7-2; 13 bases agree with TRBD2. Germline loops: CDR1 SGHTA, CDR2 FQGNSA. The CDR3 is 16 residues long. The J segment lost 7 bases and the V segment lost 4 bases, leaving 10 bases of the junction unmatched. CDR3 residues: CASSWWTSGRSGEQYF. CDR3 DNA: TGTGCCAGCAGCTGGTGGACTAGCGGGAGATCTGGAGAGCAGTACTTC.

CDR3 DNA: TGTGCCAGCAGGGGAACAGGTTCTGCAACTAATGAAAAACTGTTTTTT. Protein product: CASRGTGSATNEKLFF. The chain has TRBV27 and TRBJ1-4, with D possibly matching TRBD1 (5 bases). V was clipped by 6 bases and J by 0 bases, with 14 bases between them. This CDR3 region has 16 residues. Germline assignment: CDR1 MNHEY and CDR2 SMNVEV (reference sequence). Full variable domain (missing parts from reference TRBV27 and TRBJ1-4): EAQVTQNPRYLITVTGKKLTVTCSQNMNHEYMSWYRQDPGLGLRQIYYSMNVEVTDKGDVPEGYKVSRKEKRNFPLILESPSPNQTSLYFCASRGTGSATNEKLFFGSGTQLSVL.

V is TRBV10-3 and J is TRBJ2-7; TRBD1 is a possible D gene (7 bases). CDR3 length equals 15 residues. CDR1 ENHRY and CDR2 SYGVKD come from the germline V gene. The V gene lost 1 base and the J gene lost 6 bases, with 16 bases spanning the gap. The CDR3 bases are TGTGCCATCAGTGAGTGGGGGCAGGGGGGTTCCGAGCAGTACTTC. It is translated as CAISEWGQGGSEQYF.

The chain recombines TRBV29-1 with TRBJ1-2; D call uncertain. This CDR3 is 13 amino acids long. Per the germline V gene, CDR1 is SQVTM and CDR2 is ANQGSEA. V was cut by 0 bases and J by 4 bases, with 9 bases left in between. The chain's CDR3 is CSVEDNSIYGYTF. CDR3 nucleotides: TGCAGCGTTGAAGATAACAGTATCTATGGCTACACCTTC.

In its sample, this clone was seen a few times. The V gene is TRBV14, the J gene TRBJ1-3; 9 nucleotides agree with TRBD1. The junction had 0 bases not matched to a gene; V was cut back by 1 base and J by 2 bases. Germline V gene lookup returns CDR1 SGHDN and CDR2 FVKESK. The CDR3 extends over 15 amino acids. The CDR3 sequence is CASSQGQGAGNTIYF. The DNA for the CDR3 is TGTGCCAGCAGCCAAGGACAGGGGGCTGGAAACACCATATATTTT.

Here the CDR3 DNA reads TGTGCCAGCTCCCTAAACCAAAATAATGAAAAACTGTTTTTT. It yields the protein CASSLNQNNEKLFF. This sequence joins TRBV18 and TRBJ1-4; D unclear. Germline lookup yields CDR1 KGHSH and CDR2 LQKENI. The ends were cut back, 6 bases at V and 4 bases at J, with 12 bases in the middle. The CDR3 runs 14 residues.

The V call is TRBV19, the J call TRBJ2-5; D is unclear. V was trimmed by 0 bases and J by 5 bases, leaving 13 bases between them. CDR1 is LNHDA, CDR2 SQIVND, per germline (reference sequence). The CDR3 totals 15 residues. CDR3: CASSIDHSRRETQYF. CDR3 DNA sequence: TGTGCCAGTAGTATAGATCATAGCCGTCGTGAGACCCAGTACTTC. The complete variable domain, with remaining parts taken from reference TRBV19 and TRBJ2-5, reads DGGITQSPKYLFRKEGQNVTLSCEQNLNHDAMYWYRQDPGQGLRLIYYSQIVNDFQKGDIAEGYSVSREKKESFPLTVTSAQKNPTAFYLCASSIDHSRRETQYFGPGTRLLVL.

This clone appeared once. The chain links TRBV6-1 to TRBJ1-4, with no clear D. V lost 2 bases and J 3 bases, leaving 13 bases between the germline ends. The V gene's germline CDR1 is MNHNS and CDR2 SASEGT. The CDR3 consists of 16 residues. The CDR3 is CASSERGARPNEKLFF. The CDR3 nucleotides read TGTGCCAGCAGTGAACGGGGAGCGAGGCCTAATGAAAAACTGTTTTTT.

The rearrangement uses TRBV7-2 and TRBJ2-2, with 8 bases fitting TRBD2. The germline CDR1 and CDR2 sequences are SGHTA and FQGNSA. J gave up 3 bases and V 3 bases, and 6 bases lay outside the gene matches. This CDR3 region has 16 residues. The CDR3 sequence: CASSFGLASYTGELFF. The CDR3 nucleotides read TGTGCCAGCAGCTTCGGACTAGCCTCGTACACCGGGGAGCTGTTTTTT.

This chain links TRBV19 with TRBJ1-2; no definite D call. This CDR3 spans 12 amino acids. V was clipped by 4 bases and J by 3 bases, with 6 bases between them. CDR1 and CDR2 (germline): LNHDA, SQIVND (reference sequence). The DNA for the CDR3 is TGTGCCAGTAGTACGGACTACTATGGCTACACCTTC. It is translated as CASSTDYYGYTF.

This chain joins TRBV2 and TRBJ2-7; D is uncertain. Germline loops: CDR1 SNHLY, CDR2 FYNNEI. This CDR3 has 11 residues. Trimming shortened V by 3 bases and J by 4 bases, and 4 bases separated the two germline ends. The CDR3: CASSDSYEQYF. The CDR3 region has the DNA TGTGCCAGCAGTGATTCTTACGAGCAGTACTTC.

DNA of the CDR3: TGTGCCAGCAGACCCCCGTCCTTCAGGGAGAACACTGAAGCTTTCTTT. Its translation is CASRPPSFRENTEAFF. V usage is TRBV7-9 and J usage is TRBJ1-1; tentatively, D is TRBD1 (5 bases). The CDR3 runs 16 residues. The V and J ends lost 6 bases and 1 base respectively, with 18 bases between them. The germline V gene has CDR1 SEHNR and CDR2 FQNEAQ (reference sequence).

The chain combines TRBV5-6 with TRBJ2-3; the D is unclear. CDR1 is SGHDT, CDR2 YYEEEE, per germline. The length of the CDR3 is 11 residues. V was shortened by 4 bases and J by 2 bases, with 2 bases between the two germline ends. The CDR3 is CASSLTDTQYF. In nucleotides, the CDR3 is TGTGCCAGCAGCCTCACAGATACGCAGTATTTT.

The count of this clone is one. The rearrangement links TRBV7-9 to TRBJ2-1; 9 bases map to TRBD1. The trim removed 1 base at V and 6 bases at J, leaving 1 base unmatched. The germline CDR1 and CDR2 sequences are SEHNR and FQNEAQ (reference sequence). The CDR3 totals 14 residues. This chain's CDR3 is CASSLGDRVNEQFF. The CDR3 region has the DNA TGTGCCAGCAGCTTAGGGGACAGGGTCAATGAGCAGTTCTTC.

V usage is TRBV29-1 and J usage is TRBJ1-4; 9 positions match TRBD1. The CDR3 is made up of 14 amino acids. The germline V gene has CDR1 SQVTM and CDR2 ANQGSEA. The J segment lost 6 bases and the V segment lost 6 bases, leaving 8 bases of the junction unmatched. The CDR3 nucleotides are TGCAGCGTCCCCGGAGGGGACAGGGATGAAAAACTGTTTTTT. This gives the protein CSVPGGDRDEKLFF.

V and J are TRBV25-1 and TRBJ2-7; 14 bases agree with TRBD2. Unmatched junction bases numbered 7, after V lost 6 bases and J lost 6 bases. The CDR3 is 15 residues long. CDR1 MGHDK and CDR2 SYGVNS come from the germline V gene. The CDR3 reads CASRGLAGAPSEQYF. The DNA for the CDR3 is TGTGCCAGCAGGGGACTAGCGGGAGCCCCCTCCGAGCAGTACTTC.

Of note for this clone: The junction does not match germline at one end; this may be a read error. The gene calls are TRBV27 and TRBJ2-5; 11 bases map to TRBD2. Near its end, the DNA agrees better with TRBJ2-7, so the J call may be wrong. The CDR3 is 15 residues long. Germline V gives CDR1 MNHEY, CDR2 SMNVEV (reference sequence). The CDR3 DNA reads as TGTGCCAGCAGTGTATCTAGCGGGAGGTTGTACGAGCAGTACTTC. Protein sequence: CASSVSSGRLYEQYF.

CDR3 bases: TGTGCCAGCAGCTTAGGGGGAGTCTCCTACGAGCAGTACTTC. It specifies CASSLGGVSYEQYF. The chain has TRBV7-9 and TRBJ2-7; D might be TRBD2 (5 bases). This CDR3 region has 14 residues. Trimming stripped 1 base from V and 0 bases from J, with 7 bases between. Germline V gene sequence: CDR1 SEHNR, CDR2 FQNEAQ (reference sequence).